This TCR beta chain was identified during a study of PD-1 blockade in classical Hodgkin lymphoma. Study summary: Every 2 weeks, patients got 3 mg/kg intravenous nivolumab.

In regard to this clone: What it binds is not known.

The germline V gene encodes CDR1 SGHTA and CDR2 FQGNSA. The CDR3 is 12 residues long. Between the trimmed V and J ends, which lost 2 bases and 4 bases, there was a span of 3 bases. Indicated time point: cycle 4 day 1 (C4D1), after 6 weeks of nivolumab. Every patient experienced relapse after autologous stem cell transplantation, and brentuximab vedotin exposure varied. Sequencing was performed with immunoSEQ multiplex PCR; in TCRdb, only in-frame clones are kept and a portion is missing. This sample has roughly 36,000 clones, with 75% to 85% found just once. Points from the study as a whole: CD4+ TCR diversity, unlike CD8+, rose significantly by C4D1. Initiation of nivolumab under 1 year after ASCT led to exclusion of patients.

V usage is TRBV7-2 and J usage is TRBJ1-5; no firm D call. The sample here was peripheral blood mononuclear cells (PBMCs), taken before the fourth cycle of nivolumab. The sequence was collected from a human donor with classical Hodgkin lymphoma. The CDR3 DNA reads as TGTGCCAGCAGCTTAAATAATCAGCCCCAGCATTTT. Translated: CASSLNNQPQHF.